The clone carrying this T cell receptor (beta chain) turned up a few times. The antigen is not known. The data were taken from a study of identical twins. A universal primer site was added by template switching, and unique molecular identifiers were carried by the cDNA. TCRdb independently ran MiXCR on the 5' RACE reads; one entry per CDR3 protein. The sample has about 570,000 distinct CDR3 sequences; 9.6% are singletons. This CDR3 region has 15 residues. The germline V gene encodes CDR1 SGHNT and CDR2 YYREEE (reference sequence). V gave up 0 bases and J gave up 6 bases, with 10 bases separating them. Study-wide results and caveats: Conclusions came from cross-sectional statistical analysis, not from following the same donors. Models came in too low on out-of-frame TCR alpha sharing in monozygotic twins. Fewer insertions were carried by abundant cord blood beta clonotypes, but none was seen in memory repertoires.

This same sample was also taken into another study, of yellow fever vaccine responses in identical twins.

This chain joins TRBV5-4 and TRBJ1-6; D is possibly TRBD1 (5 bases). Specimen: PBMCs. The receptor comes from a young woman in good health. CDR3 sequence (DNA): TGTGCCAGCAGCTTGGCCTCGACAGCTAATTCACCCCTCCACTTT. This codes for CASSLASTANSPLHF.